Listed below are T cell receptor beta chains from one sample, sequenced in a study of cytomegalovirus exposure and HLA in healthy donors. This table comes from immunoSEQ multiplex PCR, and its TCRdb copy is limited to in-frame clones, with some not included. The sample shows approximately 200,000 clones, over 60% of them seen only once. The material sequenced was PBMCs. Receptor source: a young man in good health and CMV-seronegative. CDR3s include the opening cysteine and the closing phenylalanine or tryptophan. D genes are given only for firm matches. Expanded clones are given a class, and other clones once, few, many or no size at all.

.	TRBV14	14	TRBJ2-5	.	CASSLWAGQETQYF	TGTGCCAGCAGCCTGTGGGCTGGGCAAGAGACCCAGTACTTC
.	TRBV25-1	15	TRBJ2-7	.	CASSESRGHPYEQYF	TGTGCCAGCAGTGAGAGTAGGGGACACCCCTACGAGCAGTACTTC
.	TRBV9	15	TRBJ2-3	.	CASNKGVVYTDTQYF	TGTGCCAGCAACAAAGGGGTGGTATACACAGATACGCAGTATTTT
.	TRBV5-1	17	TRBJ2-2	.	CASSFTPPGANTGELFF	TGCGCCAGCAGCTTTACCCCCCCCGGGGCGAACACCGGGGAGCTGTTTTTT
once	TRBV2	12	TRBJ1-5	.	CASNRDNQPQHF	TGTGCCAGCAACAGGGACAATCAGCCCCAGCATTTT
.	TRBV6-5	14	TRBJ2-2	TRBD2	CASSPGTSVRELFF	TGTGCCAGCAGCCCCGGGACTAGCGTCCGGGAGCTGTTTTTT
.	TRBV9	16	TRBJ1-2	.	CASSVEGRASNYGYTF	TGTGCCAGCAGCGTAGAGGGCAGGGCTTCTAACTATGGCTACACCTTC
.	TRBV30	11	TRBJ2-7	.	CAWSPLYEQYF	TGTGCCTGGAGTCCCCTTTACGAGCAGTACTTC
.	TRBV30	15	TRBJ2-7	TRBD1	CAWSHGGQGFYEQYF	TGTGCCTGGTCCCACGGGGGACAGGGCTTTTACGAGCAGTACTTC
few	TRBV4-3	16	TRBJ2-1	.	CASSQLAESSYNEQFF	TGCGCCAGCAGCCAATTAGCGGAAAGCTCCTACAATGAGCAGTTCTTC
.	TRBV5-4	15	TRBJ2-7	TRBD1	CASSWGQGPSYEQYF	TGTGCCAGCAGCTGGGGACAGGGGCCATCCTACGAGCAGTACTTC
.	TRBV27	17	TRBJ2-2	TRBD1	CASSLSKGQGGTGELFF	TGTGCCAGCAGTTTATCCAAGGGACAGGGGGGTACCGGGGAGCTGTTTTTT
.	TRBV18	18	TRBJ2-2	TRBD1	CASSPLRTGTGTTGELFF	TGTGCCAGCTCACCATTGAGGACCGGGACAGGGACCACCGGGGAGCTGTTTTTT
.	TRBV2	15	TRBJ2-2	TRBD1	CASSDGTGNTGELFF	TGTGCCAGCAGTGACGGGACAGGTAACACCGGGGAGCTGTTTTTT
.	TRBV2	16	TRBJ2-3	TRBD2	CASSPRLAGEIDTQYF	TGTGCCAGCAGCCCCCGACTAGCGGGAGAGATAGATACGCAGTATTTT
.	TRBV5-1	18	TRBJ2-3	TRBD2	CASSQNSGPDPPTDTQYF	TGCGCCAGCAGTCAGAATAGCGGGCCGGACCCCCCCACAGATACGCAGTATTTT
.	TRBV13	14	TRBJ2-5	TRBD2	CASSSPGLGETQYF	TGTGCCAGCAGCTCTCCGGGACTAGGAGAGACCCAGTACTTC
.	TRBV6-5	15	TRBJ2-7	.	CASSYSYQGSYEQYF	TGTGCCAGCAGTTACTCTTACCAGGGGTCCTACGAGCAGTACTTC
.	TRBV7-9	13	TRBJ2-5	TRBD2	CASSPGGQETQYF	TGTGCCAGCAGCCCGGGGGGCCAAGAGACCCAGTACTTC
.	TRBV6-5	15	TRBJ2-7	TRBD1	CASSYSGQGAYEQYF	TGTGCCAGCAGTTACTCGGGGCAGGGGGCCTACGAGCAGTACTTC
.	TRBV6-1	15	TRBJ1-1	.	CASSNLGGSNTEAFF	TGTGCCAGCAGTAACTTAGGGGGATCGAACACTGAAGCTTTCTTT
.	TRBV6-1	18	TRBJ1-2	.	CASSASQGWRGEFYGYTF	TGTGCCAGCAGTGCCTCACAAGGTTGGAGGGGCGAGTTCTATGGCTACACCTTC
.	TRBV6-1	15	TRBJ2-5	TRBD1	CASSPDRVGRETQYF	TGTGCCAGCAGCCCGGACAGGGTGGGTAGAGAGACCCAGTACTTC
.	TRBV6-1	14	TRBJ1-1	TRBD1	CASILGQGDTEAFF	TGTGCCAGCATACTCGGACAGGGAGACACTGAAGCTTTCTTT
.	TRBV6-6	14	TRBJ2-5	.	CASSPSQGGETQYF	TGTGCCAGCAGTCCGAGCCAGGGAGGCGAGACCCAGTACTTC
few	TRBV11-2	15	TRBJ2-5	TRBD1	CASTHRQGWQETQYF	TGTGCCAGTACCCATAGACAGGGATGGCAAGAGACCCAGTACTTC
.	TRBV4-3	19	TRBJ2-1	TRBD2	CASSQDWLAGTRSYNEQFF	TGCGCCAGCAGCCAAGACTGGCTAGCGGGTACCCGCTCCTACAATGAGCAGTTCTTC